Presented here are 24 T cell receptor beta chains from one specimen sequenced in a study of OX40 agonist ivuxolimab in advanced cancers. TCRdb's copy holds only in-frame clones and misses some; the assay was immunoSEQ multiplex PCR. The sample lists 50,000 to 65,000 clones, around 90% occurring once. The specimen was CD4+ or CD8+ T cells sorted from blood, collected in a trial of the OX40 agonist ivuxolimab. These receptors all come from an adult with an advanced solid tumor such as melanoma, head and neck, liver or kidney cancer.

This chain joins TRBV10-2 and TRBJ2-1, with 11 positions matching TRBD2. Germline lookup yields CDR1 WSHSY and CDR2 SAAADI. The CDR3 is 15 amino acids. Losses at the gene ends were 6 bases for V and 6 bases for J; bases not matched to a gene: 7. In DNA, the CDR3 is TGCGCCAGCAGGGGGATAGCGGGAGGGCTCAATGAGCAGTTCTTC. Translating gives CASRGIAGGLNEQFF.

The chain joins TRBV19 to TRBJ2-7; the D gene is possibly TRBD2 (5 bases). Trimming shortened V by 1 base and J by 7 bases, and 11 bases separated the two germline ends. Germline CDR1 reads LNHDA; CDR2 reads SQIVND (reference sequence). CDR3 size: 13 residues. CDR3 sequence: CASSIGASGEQYF. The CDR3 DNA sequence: TGTGCCAGTAGTATAGGGGCATCGGGGGAGCAGTACTTC.

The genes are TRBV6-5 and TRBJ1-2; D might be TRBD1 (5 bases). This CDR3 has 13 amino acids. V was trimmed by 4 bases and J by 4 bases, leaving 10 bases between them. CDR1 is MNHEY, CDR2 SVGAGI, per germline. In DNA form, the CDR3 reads TGTGCCAGCAGTTGGGACGGCACCTATGGCTACACCTTC. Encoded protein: CASSWDGTYGYTF.

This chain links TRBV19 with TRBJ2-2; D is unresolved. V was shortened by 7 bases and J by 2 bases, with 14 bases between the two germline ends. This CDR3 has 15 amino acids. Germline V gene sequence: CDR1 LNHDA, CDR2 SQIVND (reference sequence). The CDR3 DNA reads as TGTGCCAGTACCCCTGGTGTGGGAAACACCGGGGAGCTGTTTTTT. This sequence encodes CASTPGVGNTGELFF. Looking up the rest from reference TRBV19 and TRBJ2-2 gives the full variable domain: DGGITQSPKYLFRKEGQNVTLSCEQNLNHDAMYWYRQDPGQGLRLIYYSQIVNDFQKGDIAEGYSVSREKKESFPLTVTSAQKNPTAFYLCASTPGVGNTGELFFGEGSRLTVL.

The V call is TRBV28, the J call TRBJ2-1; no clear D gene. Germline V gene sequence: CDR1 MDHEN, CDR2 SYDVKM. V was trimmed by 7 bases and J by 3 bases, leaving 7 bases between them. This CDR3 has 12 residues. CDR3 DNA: TGTGCCAGCACCCGTCGCTACAATGAGCAGTTCTTC. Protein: CASTRRYNEQFF. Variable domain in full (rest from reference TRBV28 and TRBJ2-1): DVKVTQSSRYLVKRTGEKVFLECVQDMDHENMFWYRQDPGLGLRLIYFSYDVKMKEKGDIPEGYSVSREKKERFSLILESASTNQTSMYLCASTRRYNEQFFGPGTRLTVL.

DNA of the CDR3: TGTGCCAGCAGCGTCAATATGAACACTGAAGCTTTCTTT. This translates into CASSVNMNTEAFF. The chain employs TRBV5-6 and TRBJ1-1; D uncertain. CDR1 SGHDT and CDR2 YYEEEE come from the germline V gene. The V end lost 4 bases, the J end lost 0 bases, and 7 bases lay between the germline ends. The CDR3 loop spans 13 amino acids.

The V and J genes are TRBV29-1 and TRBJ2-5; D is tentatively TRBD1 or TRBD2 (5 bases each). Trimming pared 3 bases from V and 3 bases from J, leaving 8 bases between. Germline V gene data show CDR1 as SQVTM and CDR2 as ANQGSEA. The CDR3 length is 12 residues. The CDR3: CSVERGEETQYF. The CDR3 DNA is TGCAGCGTTGAGCGAGGGGAAGAGACCCAGTACTTC. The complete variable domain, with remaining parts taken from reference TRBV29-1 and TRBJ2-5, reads SAVISQKPSRDICQRGTSLTIQCQVDSQVTMMFWYRQQPGQSLTLIATANQGSEATYESGFVIDKFPISRPNLTFSTLTVSNMSPEDSSIYLCSVERGEETQYFGPGTRLLVL.

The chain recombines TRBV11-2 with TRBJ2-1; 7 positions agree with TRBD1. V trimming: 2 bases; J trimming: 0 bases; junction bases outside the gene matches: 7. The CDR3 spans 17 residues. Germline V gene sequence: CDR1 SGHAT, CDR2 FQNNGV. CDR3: CASSLRWAGGSYNEQFF. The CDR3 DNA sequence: TGTGCCAGCAGCTTAAGGTGGGCAGGGGGCTCCTACAATGAGCAGTTCTTC.

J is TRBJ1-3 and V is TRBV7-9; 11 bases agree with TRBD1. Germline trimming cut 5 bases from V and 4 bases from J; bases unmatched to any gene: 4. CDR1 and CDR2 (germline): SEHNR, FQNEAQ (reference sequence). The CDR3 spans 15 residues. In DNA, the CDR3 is TGTGCCAGCAGCCCGGACAGGGGGCGAGGAAACACCATATATTTT. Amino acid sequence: CASSPDRGRGNTIYF.

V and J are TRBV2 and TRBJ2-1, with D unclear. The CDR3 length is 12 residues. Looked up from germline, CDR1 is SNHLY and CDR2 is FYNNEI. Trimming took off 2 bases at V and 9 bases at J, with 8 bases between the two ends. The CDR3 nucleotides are TGTGCCAGCAGTGAATCGCCCGGTGAGCAGTTCTTC. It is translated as CASSESPGEQFF.

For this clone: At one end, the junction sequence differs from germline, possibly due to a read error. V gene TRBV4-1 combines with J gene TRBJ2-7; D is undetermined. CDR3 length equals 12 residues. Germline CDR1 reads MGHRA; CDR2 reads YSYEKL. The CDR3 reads CASSQDRSEQYF. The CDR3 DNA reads TGTGCCAGCAGCCAAGATCGGAGCGAGCAGTACTTC.

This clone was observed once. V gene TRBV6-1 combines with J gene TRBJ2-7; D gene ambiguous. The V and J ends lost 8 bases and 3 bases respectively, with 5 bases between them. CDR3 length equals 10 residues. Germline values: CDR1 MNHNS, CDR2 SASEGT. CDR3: CASGIYEQYF. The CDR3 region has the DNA TGTGCCAGCGGGATCTACGAGCAGTACTTC.

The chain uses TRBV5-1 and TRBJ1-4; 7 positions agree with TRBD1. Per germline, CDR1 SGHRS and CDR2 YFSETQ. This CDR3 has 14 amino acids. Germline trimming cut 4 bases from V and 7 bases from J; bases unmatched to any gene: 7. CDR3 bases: TGCGCCAGCAGCCAAGGGGGCGCGACTGAAAAACTGTTTTTT. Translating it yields CASSQGGATEKLFF.

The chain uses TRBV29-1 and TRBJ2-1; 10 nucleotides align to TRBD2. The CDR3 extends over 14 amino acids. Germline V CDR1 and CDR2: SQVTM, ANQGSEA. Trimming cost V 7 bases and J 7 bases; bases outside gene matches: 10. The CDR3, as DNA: TGCAGCGCCGCCCAGCGGGAGGGCGGGAATGAGCAGTTCTTC. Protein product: CSAAQREGGNEQFF.

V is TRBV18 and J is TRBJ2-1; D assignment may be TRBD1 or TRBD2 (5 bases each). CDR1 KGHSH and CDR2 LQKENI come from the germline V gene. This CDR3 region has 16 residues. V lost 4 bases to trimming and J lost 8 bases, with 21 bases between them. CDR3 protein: CASSLYSLGQGDEQFF. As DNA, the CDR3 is TGTGCCAGCTCACTTTATTCCCTTGGGCAGGGAGATGAGCAGTTCTTC. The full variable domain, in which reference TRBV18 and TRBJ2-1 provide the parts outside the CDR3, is NAGVMQNPRHLVRRRGQEARLRCSPMKGHSHVYWYRQLPEEGLKFMVYLQKENIIDESGMPKERFSAEFPKEGPSILRIQQVVRGDSAAYFCASSLYSLGQGDEQFFGPGTRLTVL.

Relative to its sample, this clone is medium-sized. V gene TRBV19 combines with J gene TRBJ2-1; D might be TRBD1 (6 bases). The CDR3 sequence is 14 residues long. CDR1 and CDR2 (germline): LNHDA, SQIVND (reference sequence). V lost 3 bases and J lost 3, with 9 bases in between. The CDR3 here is CASSMRQDYNEQFF. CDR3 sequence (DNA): TGTGCCAGTAGTATGAGACAGGACTACAATGAGCAGTTCTTC.

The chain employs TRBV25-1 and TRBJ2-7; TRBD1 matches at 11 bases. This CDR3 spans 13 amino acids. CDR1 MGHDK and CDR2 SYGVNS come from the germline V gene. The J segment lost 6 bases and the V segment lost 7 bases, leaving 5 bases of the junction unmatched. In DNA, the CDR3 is TGTGCCAGCAAAGGACAGGGGGCTTCCGAGCAGTACTTC. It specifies CASKGQGASEQYF.

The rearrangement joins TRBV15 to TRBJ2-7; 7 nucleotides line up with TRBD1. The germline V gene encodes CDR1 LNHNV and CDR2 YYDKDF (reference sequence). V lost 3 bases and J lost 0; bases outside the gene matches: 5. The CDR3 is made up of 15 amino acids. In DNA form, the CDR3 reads TGTGCCACCAGCAGGACAGGGCCTTACTCCTACGAGCAGTACTTC. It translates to CATSRTGPYSYEQYF. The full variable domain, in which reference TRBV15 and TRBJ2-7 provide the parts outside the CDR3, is DAMVIQNPRYQVTQFGKPVTLSCSQTLNHNVMYWYQQKSSQAPKLLFHYYDKDFNNEADTPDNFQSRRPNTSFCFLDIRSPGLGDTAMYLCATSRTGPYSYEQYFGPGTRLTVT.

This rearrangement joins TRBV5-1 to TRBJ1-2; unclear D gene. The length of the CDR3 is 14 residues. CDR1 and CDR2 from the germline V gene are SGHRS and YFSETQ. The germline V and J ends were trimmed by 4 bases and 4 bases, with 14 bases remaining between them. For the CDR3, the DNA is TGCGCCAGCAGCCTGGGAGGGTATGGCTATGGCTACACCTTC. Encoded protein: CASSLGGYGYGYTF.

The CDR3 here is CASSLGHLGGQPQHF. The CDR3 DNA is TGTGCCAGCAGCTTGGGACACCTGGGGGGACAGCCCCAGCATTTT. The V gene is TRBV5-6, the J gene TRBJ1-5; TRBD1 might be the D (5 bases). This CDR3 contains 15 residues. Germline CDR1 is SGHDT and CDR2 is YYEEEE. Trimming shortened V by 0 bases and J by 7 bases, and 14 bases separated the two germline ends.

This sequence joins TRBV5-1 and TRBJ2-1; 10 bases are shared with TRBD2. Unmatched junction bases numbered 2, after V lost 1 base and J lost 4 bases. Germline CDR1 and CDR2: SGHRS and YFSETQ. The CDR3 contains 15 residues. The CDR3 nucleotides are TGCGCCAGCAGCTTGTCTAGCGGGAGTTACAATGAGCAGTTCTTC. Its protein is CASSLSSGSYNEQFF. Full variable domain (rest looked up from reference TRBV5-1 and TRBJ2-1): KAGVTQTPRYLIKTRGQQVTLSCSPISGHRSVSWYQQTPGQGLQFLFEYFSETQRNKGNFPGRFSGRQFSNSRSEMNVSTLELGDSALYLCASSLSSGSYNEQFFGPGTRLTVL.

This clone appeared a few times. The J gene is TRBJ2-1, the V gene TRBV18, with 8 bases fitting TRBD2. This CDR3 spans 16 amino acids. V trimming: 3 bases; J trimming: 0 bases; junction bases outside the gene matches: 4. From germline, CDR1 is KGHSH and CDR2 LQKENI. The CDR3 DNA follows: TGTGCCAGCTCACCCACGGGGGGGAGCTCCTACAATGAGCAGTTCTTC. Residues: CASSPTGGSSYNEQFF.

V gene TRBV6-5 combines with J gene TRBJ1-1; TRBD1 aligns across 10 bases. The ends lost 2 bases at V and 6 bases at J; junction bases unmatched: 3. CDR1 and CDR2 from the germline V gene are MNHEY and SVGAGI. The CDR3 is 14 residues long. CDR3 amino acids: CASSYGDRGPEAFF. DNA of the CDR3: TGTGCCAGCAGTTACGGGGACAGGGGTCCTGAAGCTTTCTTT.

CDR3 in amino acids: CASSDSGSSYEQYF. For the CDR3, the DNA is TGTGCCAGCAGTGATAGCGGGAGCTCCTACGAGCAGTACTTC. The chain carries TRBV6-1 and TRBJ2-7, with TRBD2 identical over 9 bases. The germline V gene has CDR1 MNHNS and CDR2 SASEGT. CDR3 size: 14 residues. Trimming at V came to 3 bases and at J to 0 bases, leaving 0 bases not matched to a gene.